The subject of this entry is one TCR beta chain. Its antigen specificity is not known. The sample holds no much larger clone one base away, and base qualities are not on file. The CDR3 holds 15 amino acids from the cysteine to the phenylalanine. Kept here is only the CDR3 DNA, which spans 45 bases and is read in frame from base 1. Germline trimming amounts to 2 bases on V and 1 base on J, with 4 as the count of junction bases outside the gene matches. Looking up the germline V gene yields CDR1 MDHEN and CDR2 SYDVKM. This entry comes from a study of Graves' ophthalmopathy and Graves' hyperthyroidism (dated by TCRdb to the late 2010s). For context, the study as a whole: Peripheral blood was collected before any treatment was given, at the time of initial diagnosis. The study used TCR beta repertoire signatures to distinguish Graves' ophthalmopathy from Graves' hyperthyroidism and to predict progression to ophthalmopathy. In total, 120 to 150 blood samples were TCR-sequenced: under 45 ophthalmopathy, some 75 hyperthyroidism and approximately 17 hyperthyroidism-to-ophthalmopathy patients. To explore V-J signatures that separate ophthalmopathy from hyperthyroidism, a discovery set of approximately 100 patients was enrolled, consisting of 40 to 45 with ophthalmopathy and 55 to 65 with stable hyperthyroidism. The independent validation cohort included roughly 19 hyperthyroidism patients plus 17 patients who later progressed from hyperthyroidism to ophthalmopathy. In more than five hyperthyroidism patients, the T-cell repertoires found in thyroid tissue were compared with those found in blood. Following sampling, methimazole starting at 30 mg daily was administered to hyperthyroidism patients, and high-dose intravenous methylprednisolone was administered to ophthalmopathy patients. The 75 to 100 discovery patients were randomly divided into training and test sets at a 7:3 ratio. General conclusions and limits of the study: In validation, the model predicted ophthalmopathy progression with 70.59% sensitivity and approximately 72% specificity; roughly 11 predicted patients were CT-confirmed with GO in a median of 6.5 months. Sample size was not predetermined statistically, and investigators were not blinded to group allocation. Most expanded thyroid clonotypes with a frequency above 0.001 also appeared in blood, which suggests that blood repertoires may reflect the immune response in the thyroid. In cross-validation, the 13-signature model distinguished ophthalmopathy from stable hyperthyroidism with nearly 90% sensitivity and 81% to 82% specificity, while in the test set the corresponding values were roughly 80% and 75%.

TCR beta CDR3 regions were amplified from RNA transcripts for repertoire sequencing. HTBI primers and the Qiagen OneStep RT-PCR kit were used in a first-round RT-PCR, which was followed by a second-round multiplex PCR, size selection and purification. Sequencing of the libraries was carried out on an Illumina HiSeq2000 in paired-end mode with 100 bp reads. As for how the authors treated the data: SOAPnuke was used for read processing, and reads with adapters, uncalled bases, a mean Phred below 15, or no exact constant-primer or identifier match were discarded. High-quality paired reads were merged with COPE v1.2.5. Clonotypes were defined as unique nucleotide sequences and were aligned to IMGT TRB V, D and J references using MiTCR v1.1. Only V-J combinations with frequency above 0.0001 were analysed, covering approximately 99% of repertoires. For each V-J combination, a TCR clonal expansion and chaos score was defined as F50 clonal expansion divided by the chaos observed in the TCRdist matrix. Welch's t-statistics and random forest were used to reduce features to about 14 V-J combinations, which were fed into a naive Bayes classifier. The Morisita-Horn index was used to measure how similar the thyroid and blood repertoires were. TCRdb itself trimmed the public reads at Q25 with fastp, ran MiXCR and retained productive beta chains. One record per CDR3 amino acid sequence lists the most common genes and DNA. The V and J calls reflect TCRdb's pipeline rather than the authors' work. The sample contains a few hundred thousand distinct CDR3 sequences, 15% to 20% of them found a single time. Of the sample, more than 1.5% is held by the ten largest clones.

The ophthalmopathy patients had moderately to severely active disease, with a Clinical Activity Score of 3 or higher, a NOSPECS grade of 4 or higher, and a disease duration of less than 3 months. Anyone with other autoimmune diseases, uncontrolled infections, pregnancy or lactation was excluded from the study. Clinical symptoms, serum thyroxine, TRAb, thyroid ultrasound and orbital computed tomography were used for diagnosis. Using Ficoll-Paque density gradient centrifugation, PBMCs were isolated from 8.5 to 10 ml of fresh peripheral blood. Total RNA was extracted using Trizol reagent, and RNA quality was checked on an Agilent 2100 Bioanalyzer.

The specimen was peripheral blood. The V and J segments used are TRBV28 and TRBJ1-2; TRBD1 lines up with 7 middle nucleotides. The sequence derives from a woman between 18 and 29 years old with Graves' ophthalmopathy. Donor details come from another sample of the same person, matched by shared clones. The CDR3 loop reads CASSLVRDSNYGYTF. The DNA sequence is TGTGCCAGCAGTTTAGTCCGGGACAGTAACTATGGCTACACCTTC.